The rows below give T cell receptor beta chains drawn from one sample of a study of cytomegalovirus exposure and HLA in healthy donors. Sequencing was performed with immunoSEQ multiplex PCR; in TCRdb, only in-frame clones are kept and a portion is missing. Here the sample spans about 140,000 clones, approximately 80% being singletons. Sequencing was performed on PBMCs. The receptor set was obtained from a man aged 45-65 years in good health and CMV-seronegative. The CDR3 runs from the conserved cysteine through the conserved F or W.

CDR3,V,J
CASSFESSVAYEQYF,TRBV11-2,TRBJ2-7
CACRDRDTYEQYF,TRBV30,.
CASRIGGAAYNEQFF,TRBV6-6,TRBJ2-1
CATSGRASGANVLTF,TRBV4-1,TRBJ2-6
CASSLEGGRVSPQHF,TRBV7-2,TRBJ1-5
CASSLGGQGSYEQYF,TRBV5-1,TRBJ2-7
CASITDRDDQPQHF,TRBV2,TRBJ1-5
CASSLSGGNNYGYTF,TRBV5-5,TRBJ1-2
CASSYFPGDNEQFF,TRBV27,TRBJ2-1
CASSAIEWTGTSQETQYF,TRBV7-2,TRBJ2-5
CASIISGGVTETQYF,TRBV2,TRBJ2-5
CASSLGLAWTGELFF,TRBV27,TRBJ2-2
CASSETGMNTEAFF,TRBV6-4,TRBJ1-1
CASSAGAAGNTIYF,TRBV2,TRBJ1-3